The rows below give T cell receptor beta chains drawn from one sample of a study of blood T cell repertoires in COVID-19. Repertoires were generated with immunoSEQ multiplex PCR, while TCRdb's copy carries only in-frame clones and drops some. This table has about 42,000 clones, about nine tenths appearing once. The sample was peripheral blood. These receptors originate from a human donor in a cohort sampled during active COVID-19. Both conserved end residues are trimmed from each CDR3. Fields, in order: J gene, V gene, CDR3 protein.

j_gene: TRBJ2-7; v_gene: TRBV4-1; CDR3aa: ASSDGSLGSYEQY
j_gene: TRBJ1-5; v_gene: TRBV4-3; CDR3aa: ASSQGGQGQPQH
j_gene: TRBJ1-5; v_gene: TRBV6-2/TRBV6-3; CDR3aa: ASSYLQVSNQPQH
j_gene: TRBJ1-4; v_gene: TRBV27; CDR3aa: ASSSKSGKDEKLF
j_gene: TRBJ2-5; v_gene: TRBV18; CDR3aa: ASSPDGGQQETQY
j_gene: TRBJ1-2; v_gene: TRBV12-3/TRBV12-4; CDR3aa: ASSFGANYGYT
j_gene: TRBJ2-7; v_gene: TRBV7-9; CDR3aa: ASSPGTGGIYEQY
j_gene: TRBJ1-5; v_gene: TRBV6-6; CDR3aa: ASSYGGYSNQPQH
j_gene: TRBJ1-6; v_gene: TRBV28; CDR3aa: ASSSPQGGGKEPLH
j_gene: TRBJ1-2; v_gene: TRBV5-5; CDR3aa: ASSFVGGNGYT
j_gene: TRBJ2-1; v_gene: TRBV3-1/TRBV3-2; CDR3aa: ASSQEWASGNEQF
j_gene: TRBJ1-3; v_gene: TRBV11-2; CDR3aa: ASSFGTGPSSRY
j_gene: TRBJ1-5; v_gene: TRBV19; CDR3aa: ASSMTGASNQPQH
j_gene: TRBJ2-7; v_gene: TRBV11-3; CDR3aa: ASSRGGDLNYEQY
j_gene: TRBJ1-1; v_gene: TRBV11-2; CDR3aa: ASSSYRGANTEAF
j_gene: TRBJ1-1; v_gene: TRBV4-3; CDR3aa: ASSQDLHRSNTEAF
j_gene: TRBJ1-4; v_gene: TRBV4-3; CDR3aa: ASSLREGVTNEKLF
j_gene: TRBJ1-2; v_gene: TRBV10-3; CDR3aa: AISESRDSYGYT
j_gene: TRBJ1-2; v_gene: TRBV11-3; CDR3aa: ASSLDPDREGYT
j_gene: TRBJ1-2; v_gene: TRBV7-2; CDR3aa: ASSLGGLRHDGYT
j_gene: TRBJ1-3; v_gene: TRBV3-1/TRBV3-2; CDR3aa: ASSQNPRVSGNTIY
j_gene: TRBJ1-2; v_gene: TRBV5-4; CDR3aa: ASSLGREGARYGYT
j_gene: TRBJ1-6; v_gene: TRBV19; CDR3aa: ASTKDSAYNSPLH
j_gene: TRBJ1-1; v_gene: TRBV5-6; CDR3aa: ASSWDPGTWRGNTEAF
j_gene: TRBJ1-3; v_gene: TRBV10-1; CDR3aa: ASTIMTGPHSGNTIY
j_gene: TRBJ2-7; v_gene: TRBV7-8; CDR3aa: ASSLTGTQNSYEQY
j_gene: TRBJ1-1; v_gene: TRBV12-3/TRBV12-4; CDR3aa: ASTIRRNTEAF
j_gene: TRBJ1-1; v_gene: TRBV6-4; CDR3aa: ASSERYGTEAF
j_gene: TRBJ2-7; v_gene: TRBV7-2; CDR3aa: ASSPDSSGDYEQY
j_gene: TRBJ2-7; v_gene: TRBV7-9; CDR3aa: ASSYDRDYEQY
j_gene: TRBJ1-6; v_gene: TRBV10-2; CDR3aa: ASSAVTGGHSPLH
j_gene: TRBJ2-7; v_gene: TRBV15; CDR3aa: ATSRAGLLSYEQY
j_gene: TRBJ1-2; v_gene: TRBV5-4; CDR3aa: ASSLGSGPHGYT
j_gene: TRBJ1-5; v_gene: TRBV27; CDR3aa: ASLILREQPQH
j_gene: TRBJ1-2; v_gene: TRBV12-3/TRBV12-4; CDR3aa: ASSLRDYGYT
j_gene: TRBJ2-7; v_gene: TRBV5-5; CDR3aa: ASSFRLTYEQY
j_gene: TRBJ1-3; v_gene: TRBV6-2/TRBV6-3; CDR3aa: ASSYQPSVTSGNTIY
j_gene: TRBJ1-2; v_gene: TRBV4-3; CDR3aa: ASSQDRSRVYGYT
j_gene: TRBJ1-1; v_gene: TRBV5-1; CDR3aa: ASSYTVLTTTEAF
j_gene: TRBJ1-2; v_gene: TRBV27; CDR3aa: ASSRSGVPGYT
j_gene: TRBJ1-2; v_gene: TRBV18; CDR3aa: ASSPDRANYGYT
j_gene: TRBJ2-7; v_gene: TRBV11-2; CDR3aa: ASSLSPGGSVYEQY
j_gene: TRBJ2-7; v_gene: TRBV11-2; CDR3aa: ASSLGGTGLYEQY
j_gene: TRBJ1-3; v_gene: TRBV7-9; CDR3aa: ASSVPGLGNTIY
j_gene: TRBJ2-7; v_gene: TRBV7-2; CDR3aa: ASSELGGQGVSSYEQY
j_gene: TRBJ1-2; v_gene: TRBV4-1; CDR3aa: ASSQWVQTPLPNGYT
j_gene: TRBJ2-3; v_gene: TRBV29-1; CDR3aa: SVKGQFGGDTQY
j_gene: TRBJ2-7; v_gene: TRBV5-1; CDR3aa: ASSLGISSAGEQY
j_gene: TRBJ2-7; v_gene: TRBV13; CDR3aa: ASSPGPGVEQY
j_gene: TRBJ2-7; v_gene: TRBV5-1; CDR3aa: ASRIAGVLSYEQY
j_gene: TRBJ2-1; v_gene: TRBV11-3; CDR3aa: ASSFGGSNEQF
j_gene: TRBJ2-3; v_gene: TRBV5-8; CDR3aa: ASSLGDIPDTQY
j_gene: TRBJ1-2; v_gene: TRBV11-2; CDR3aa: ASSLDRRGSGYT
j_gene: TRBJ2-7; v_gene: TRBV11-2; CDR3aa: ASSRRQGANYEQY
j_gene: TRBJ2-5; v_gene: TRBV12-3/TRBV12-4; CDR3aa: ASSWTSGETQY
j_gene: TRBJ1-1; v_gene: TRBV7-9; CDR3aa: ASSARDSTEAF
j_gene: TRBJ2-6; v_gene: TRBV19; CDR3aa: ASRLPGANVLT
j_gene: TRBJ1-5; v_gene: TRBV4-1; CDR3aa: ASSRQGDQPQH